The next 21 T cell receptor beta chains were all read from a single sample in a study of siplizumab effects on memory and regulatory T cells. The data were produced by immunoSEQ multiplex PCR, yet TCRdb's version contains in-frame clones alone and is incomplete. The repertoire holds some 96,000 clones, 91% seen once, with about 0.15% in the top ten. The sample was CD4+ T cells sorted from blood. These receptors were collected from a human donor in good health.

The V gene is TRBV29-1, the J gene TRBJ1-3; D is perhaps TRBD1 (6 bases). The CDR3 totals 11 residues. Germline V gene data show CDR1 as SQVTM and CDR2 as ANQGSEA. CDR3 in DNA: TGCACCGGGACATCAGGAAACACCATATATTTT. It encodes CTGTSGNTIYF.

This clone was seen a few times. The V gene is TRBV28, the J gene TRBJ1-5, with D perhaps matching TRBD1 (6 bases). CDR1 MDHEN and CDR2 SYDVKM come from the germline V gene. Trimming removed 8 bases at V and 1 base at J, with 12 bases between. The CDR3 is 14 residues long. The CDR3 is CASSRGGSNQPQHF. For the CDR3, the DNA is TGTGCCAGCTCGAGGGGGGGGAGCAATCAGCCCCAGCATTTT.

The CDR3 here is CASSKTSGGYEQYF. For the CDR3, the DNA is TGTGCCAGCAGCAAGACTAGCGGGGGGTACGAGCAGTACTTC. The chain recombines TRBV5-6 with TRBJ2-7, with 13 positions matching TRBD2. There are 14 residues in the CDR3. Germline V gives CDR1 SGHDT, CDR2 YYEEEE. V lost 4 bases to trimming and J lost 4 bases; unmatched junction nucleotides: 2.

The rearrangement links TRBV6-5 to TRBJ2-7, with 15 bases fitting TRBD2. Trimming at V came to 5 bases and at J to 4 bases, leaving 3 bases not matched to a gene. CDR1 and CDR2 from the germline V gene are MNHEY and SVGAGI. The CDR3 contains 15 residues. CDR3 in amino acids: CASSGTSGGLYEQYF. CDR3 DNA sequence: TGTGCCAGCAGTGGGACTAGCGGGGGGCTATACGAGCAGTACTTC.

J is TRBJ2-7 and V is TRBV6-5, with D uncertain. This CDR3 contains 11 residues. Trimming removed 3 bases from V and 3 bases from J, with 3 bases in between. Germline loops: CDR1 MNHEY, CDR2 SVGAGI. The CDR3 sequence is CASSYNYEQYF. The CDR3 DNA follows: TGTGCCAGCAGTTATAACTACGAGCAGTACTTC.

The CDR3 here is CASSSRGPQNTGELFF. The CDR3 region has the DNA TGCGCCAGCAGCTCGCGGGGGCCCCAGAACACCGGGGAGCTGTTTTTT. This sequence joins TRBV5-1 and TRBJ2-2; TRBD2 might be the D (7 bases). CDR3 length: 16 residues. CDR1 SGHRS and CDR2 YFSETQ come from the germline V gene. V shed 3 bases and J shed 1 base, with 13 bases lying between them.

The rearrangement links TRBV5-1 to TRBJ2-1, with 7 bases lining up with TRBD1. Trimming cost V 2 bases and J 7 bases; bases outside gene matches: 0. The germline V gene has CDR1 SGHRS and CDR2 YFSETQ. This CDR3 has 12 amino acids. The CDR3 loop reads CASSLQGNEQFF. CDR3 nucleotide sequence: TGCGCCAGCAGCTTACAGGGGAATGAGCAGTTCTTC.

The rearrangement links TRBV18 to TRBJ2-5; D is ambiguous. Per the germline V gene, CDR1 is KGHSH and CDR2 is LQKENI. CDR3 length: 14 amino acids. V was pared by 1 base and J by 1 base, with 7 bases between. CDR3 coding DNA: TGTGCCAGCTCACCACAGCGAGGCCAAGAGACCCAGTACTTC. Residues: CASSPQRGQETQYF.

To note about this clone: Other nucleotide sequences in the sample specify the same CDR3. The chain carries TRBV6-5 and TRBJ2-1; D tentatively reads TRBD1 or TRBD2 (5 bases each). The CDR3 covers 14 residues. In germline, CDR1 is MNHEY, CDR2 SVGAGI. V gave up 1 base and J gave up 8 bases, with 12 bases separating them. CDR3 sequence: CASSYLGQGDEQFF. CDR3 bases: TGTGCCAGCAGTTACTTGGGGCAGGGAGATGAGCAGTTCTTC.

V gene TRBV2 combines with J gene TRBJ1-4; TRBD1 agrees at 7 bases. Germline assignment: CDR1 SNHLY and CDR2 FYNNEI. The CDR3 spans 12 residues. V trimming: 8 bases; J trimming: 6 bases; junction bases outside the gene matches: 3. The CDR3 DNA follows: TGTGCCAGCGGGACAGAAGATGAAAAACTGTTTTTT. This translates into CASGTEDEKLFF. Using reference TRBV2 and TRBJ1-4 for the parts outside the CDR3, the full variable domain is EPEVTQTPSHQVTQMGQEVILRCVPISNHLYFYWYRQILGQKVEFLVSFYNNEISEKSEIFDDQFSVERPDGSNFTLKIRSTKLEDSAMYFCASGTEDEKLFFGSGTQLSVL.

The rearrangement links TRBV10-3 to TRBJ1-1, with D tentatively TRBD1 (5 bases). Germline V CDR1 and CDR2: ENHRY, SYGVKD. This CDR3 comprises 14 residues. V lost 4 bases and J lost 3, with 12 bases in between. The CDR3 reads CAISVTGEDTEAFF. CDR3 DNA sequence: TGTGCCATCAGTGTAACAGGAGAGGACACTGAAGCTTTCTTT.

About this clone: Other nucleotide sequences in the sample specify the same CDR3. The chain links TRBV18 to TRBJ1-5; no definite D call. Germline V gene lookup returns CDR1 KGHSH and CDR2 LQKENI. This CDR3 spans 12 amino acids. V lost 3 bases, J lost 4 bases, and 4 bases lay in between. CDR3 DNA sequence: TGTGCCAGCTCACCGGGAAATCAGCCCCAGCATTTT. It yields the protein CASSPGNQPQHF.

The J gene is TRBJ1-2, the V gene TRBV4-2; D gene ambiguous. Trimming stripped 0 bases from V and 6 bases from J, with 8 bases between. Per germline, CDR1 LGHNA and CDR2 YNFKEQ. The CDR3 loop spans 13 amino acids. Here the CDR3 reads CASSQDLDHGYTF. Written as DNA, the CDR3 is TGTGCCAGCAGCCAAGATTTGGACCATGGCTACACCTTC.

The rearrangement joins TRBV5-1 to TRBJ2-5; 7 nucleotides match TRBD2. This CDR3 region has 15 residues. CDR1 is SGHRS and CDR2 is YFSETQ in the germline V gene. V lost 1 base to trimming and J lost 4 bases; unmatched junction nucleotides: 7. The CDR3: CASSLLAGGGETQYF. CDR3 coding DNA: TGCGCCAGCAGCTTGTTGGCTGGGGGGGGAGAGACCCAGTACTTC. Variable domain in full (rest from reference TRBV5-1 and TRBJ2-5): KAGVTQTPRYLIKTRGQQVTLSCSPISGHRSVSWYQQTPGQGLQFLFEYFSETQRNKGNFPGRFSGRQFSNSRSEMNVSTLELGDSALYLCASSLLAGGGETQYFGPGTRLLVL.

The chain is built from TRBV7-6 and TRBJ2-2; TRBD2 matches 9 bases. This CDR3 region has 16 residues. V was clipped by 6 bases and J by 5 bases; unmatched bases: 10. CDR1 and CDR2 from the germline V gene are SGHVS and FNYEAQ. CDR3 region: CASSPRGSGGTGELFF. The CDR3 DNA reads TGTGCCAGCAGTCCTAGGGGGAGCGGGGGGACCGGGGAGCTGTTTTTT.

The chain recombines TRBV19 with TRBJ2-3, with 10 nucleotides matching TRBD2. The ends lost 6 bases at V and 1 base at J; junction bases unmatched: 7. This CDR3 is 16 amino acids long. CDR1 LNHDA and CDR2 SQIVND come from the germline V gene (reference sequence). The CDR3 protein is CASSRTSGGGTDTQYF. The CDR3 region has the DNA TGTGCCAGTAGCCGGACGAGCGGGGGGGGCACAGATACGCAGTATTTT.

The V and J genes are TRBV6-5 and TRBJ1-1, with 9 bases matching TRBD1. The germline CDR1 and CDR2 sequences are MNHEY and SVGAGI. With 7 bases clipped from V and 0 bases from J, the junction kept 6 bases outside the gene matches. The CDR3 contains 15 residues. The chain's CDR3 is CASTPGTGMNTEAFF. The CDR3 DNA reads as TGTGCCAGCACCCCCGGGACAGGGATGAACACTGAAGCTTTCTTT.

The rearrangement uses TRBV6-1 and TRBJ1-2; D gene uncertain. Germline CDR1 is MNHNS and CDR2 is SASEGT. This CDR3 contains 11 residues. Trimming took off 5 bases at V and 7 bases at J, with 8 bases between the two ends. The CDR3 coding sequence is TGTGCCAGCAGTAAGACCTTTGGCTACACCTTC. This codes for CASSKTFGYTF.

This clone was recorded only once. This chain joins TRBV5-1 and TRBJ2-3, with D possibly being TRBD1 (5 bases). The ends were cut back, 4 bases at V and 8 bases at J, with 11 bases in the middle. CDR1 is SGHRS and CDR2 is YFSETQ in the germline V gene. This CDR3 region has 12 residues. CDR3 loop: CASSVDIGTQYF. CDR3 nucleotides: TGCGCCAGCAGCGTGGACATCGGTACGCAGTATTTT.

The CDR3 DNA reads TGTGCCAGCAGTTCCGACAGGGCCTACGAGCAGTACTTC. This translates into CASSSDRAYEQYF. The V and J genes are TRBV6-6 and TRBJ2-7; TRBD1 matches 7 bases. The CDR3 covers 13 residues. Germline assignment: CDR1 MNHNY and CDR2 SVGAGI (reference sequence). The junction had 2 bases not matched to a gene; V was cut back by 4 bases and J by 2 bases.

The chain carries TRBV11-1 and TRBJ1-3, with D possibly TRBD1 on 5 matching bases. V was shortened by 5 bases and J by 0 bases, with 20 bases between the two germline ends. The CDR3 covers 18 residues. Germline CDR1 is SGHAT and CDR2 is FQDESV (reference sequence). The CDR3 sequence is CASSVSRGRTSSGNTIYF. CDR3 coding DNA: TGTGCCAGCAGCGTTTCTCGGGGACGAACGAGCTCTGGAAACACCATATATTTT.